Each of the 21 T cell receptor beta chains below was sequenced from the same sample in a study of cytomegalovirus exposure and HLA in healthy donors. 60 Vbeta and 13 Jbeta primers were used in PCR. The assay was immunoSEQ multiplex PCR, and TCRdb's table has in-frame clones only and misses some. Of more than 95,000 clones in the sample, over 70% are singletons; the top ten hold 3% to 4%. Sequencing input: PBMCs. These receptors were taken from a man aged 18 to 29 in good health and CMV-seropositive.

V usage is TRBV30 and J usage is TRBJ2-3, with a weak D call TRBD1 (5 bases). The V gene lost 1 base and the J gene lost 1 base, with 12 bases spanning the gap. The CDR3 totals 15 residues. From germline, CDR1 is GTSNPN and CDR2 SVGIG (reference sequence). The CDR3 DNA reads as TGTGCCTGGAGTGGACTGGACATACGCACAGATACGCAGTATTTT. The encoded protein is CAWSGLDIRTDTQYF.

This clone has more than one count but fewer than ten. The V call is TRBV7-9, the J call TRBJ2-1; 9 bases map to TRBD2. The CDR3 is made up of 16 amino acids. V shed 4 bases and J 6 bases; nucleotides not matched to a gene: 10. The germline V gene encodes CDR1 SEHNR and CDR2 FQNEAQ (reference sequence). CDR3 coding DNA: TGTGCCAGCAGCTCCTTCAGGACTAGCGCCATCAATGAGCAGTTCTTC. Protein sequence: CASSSFRTSAINEQFF.

CDR3 nucleotide sequence: TGTGCCAGCAGCACGCCCCCACTAGCGGGGCCGTACCAAGAGACCCAGTACTTC. Translation: CASSTPPLAGPYQETQYF. The chain employs TRBV7-6 and TRBJ2-5, with 10 bases aligning to TRBD2. There are 18 residues in the CDR3. Germline CDR1 and CDR2: SGHVS and FNYEAQ. The trim removed 5 bases at V and 0 bases at J, leaving 12 bases unmatched.

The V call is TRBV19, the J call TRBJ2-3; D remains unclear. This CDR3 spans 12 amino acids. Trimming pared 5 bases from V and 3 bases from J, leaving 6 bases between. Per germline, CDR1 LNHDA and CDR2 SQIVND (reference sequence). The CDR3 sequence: CASSATTDTQYF. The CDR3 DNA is TGTGCCAGTAGTGCTACTACAGATACGCAGTATTTT.

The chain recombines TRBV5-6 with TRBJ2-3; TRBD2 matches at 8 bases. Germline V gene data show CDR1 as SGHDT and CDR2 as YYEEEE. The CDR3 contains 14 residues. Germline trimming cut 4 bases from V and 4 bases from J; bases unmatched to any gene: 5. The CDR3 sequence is CASSPGGRPDTQYF. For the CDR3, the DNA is TGTGCCAGCAGCCCCGGCGGGAGGCCAGATACGCAGTATTTT.

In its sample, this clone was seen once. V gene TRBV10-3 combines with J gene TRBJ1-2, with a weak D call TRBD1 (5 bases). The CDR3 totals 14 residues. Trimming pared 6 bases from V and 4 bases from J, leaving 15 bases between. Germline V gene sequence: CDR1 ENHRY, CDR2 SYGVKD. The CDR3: CAIRSSGAGYGYTF. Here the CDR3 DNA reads TGTGCCATCAGGTCTAGTGGGGCAGGCTATGGCTACACCTTC.

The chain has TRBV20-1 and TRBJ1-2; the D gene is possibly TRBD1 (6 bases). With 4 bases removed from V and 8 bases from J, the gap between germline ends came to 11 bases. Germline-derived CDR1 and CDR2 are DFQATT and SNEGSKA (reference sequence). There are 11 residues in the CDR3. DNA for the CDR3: TGCAGTGCTACCCAGGGGTTAGGCTACACCTTC. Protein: CSATQGLGYTF.

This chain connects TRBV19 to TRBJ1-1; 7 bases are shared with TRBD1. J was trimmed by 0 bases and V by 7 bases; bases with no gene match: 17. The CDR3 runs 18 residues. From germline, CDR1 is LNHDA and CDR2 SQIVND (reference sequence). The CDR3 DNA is TGTGCCAGTATTAGACGGACCGGGACAGCTAACATGAACACTGAAGCTTTCTTT. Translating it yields CASIRRTGTANMNTEAFF.

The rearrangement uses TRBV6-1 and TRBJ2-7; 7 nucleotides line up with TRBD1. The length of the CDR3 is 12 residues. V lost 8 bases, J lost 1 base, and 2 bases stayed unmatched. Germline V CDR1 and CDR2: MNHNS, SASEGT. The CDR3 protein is CASRDSSYEQYF. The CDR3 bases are TGTGCCAGCCGGGACAGTTCCTACGAGCAGTACTTC.

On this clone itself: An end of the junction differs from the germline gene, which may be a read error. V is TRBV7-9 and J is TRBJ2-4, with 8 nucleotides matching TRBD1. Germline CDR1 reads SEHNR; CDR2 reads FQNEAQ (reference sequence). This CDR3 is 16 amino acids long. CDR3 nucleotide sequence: TGTTCCAGCAGCTTATCAGGGGGCACGGCCAAAAACATTCAGTACTTC. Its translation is CSSSLSGGTAKNIQYF.

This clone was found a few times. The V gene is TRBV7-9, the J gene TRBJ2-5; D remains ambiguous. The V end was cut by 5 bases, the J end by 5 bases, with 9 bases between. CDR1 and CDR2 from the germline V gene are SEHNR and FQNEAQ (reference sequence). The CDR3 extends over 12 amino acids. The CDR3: CASSLLRETQYF. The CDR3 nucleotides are TGTGCCAGCAGCCTGCTTCGGGAGACCCAGTACTTC. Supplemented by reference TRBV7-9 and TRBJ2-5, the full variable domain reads DTGVSQNPRHKITKRGQNVTFRCDPISEHNRLYWYRQTLGQGPEFLTYFQNEAQLEKSRLLSDRFSAERPKGSFSTLEIQRTEQGDSAMYLCASSLLRETQYFGPGTRLLVL.

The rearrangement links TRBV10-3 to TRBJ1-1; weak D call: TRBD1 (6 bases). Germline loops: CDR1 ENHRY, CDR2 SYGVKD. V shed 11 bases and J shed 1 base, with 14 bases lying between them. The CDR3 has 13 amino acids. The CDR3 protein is CASSRDKNTEAFF. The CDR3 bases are TGTGCCTCTTCACGGGACAAGAACACTGAAGCTTTCTTT.

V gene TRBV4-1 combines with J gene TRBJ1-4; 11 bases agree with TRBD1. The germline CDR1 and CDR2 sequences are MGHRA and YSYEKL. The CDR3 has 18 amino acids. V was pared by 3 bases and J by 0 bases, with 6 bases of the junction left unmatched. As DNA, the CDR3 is TGCGCCAGCAGCCAGATGGGACAGGGGGTTGCAACTAATGAAAAACTGTTTTTT. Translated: CASSQMGQGVATNEKLFF.

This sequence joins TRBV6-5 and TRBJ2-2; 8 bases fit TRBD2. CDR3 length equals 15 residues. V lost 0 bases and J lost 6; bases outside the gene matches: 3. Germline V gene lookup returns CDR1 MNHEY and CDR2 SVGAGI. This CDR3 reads CASSYSREVAGELFF. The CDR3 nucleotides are TGTGCCAGCAGTTACTCGCGGGAGGTAGCCGGGGAGCTGTTTTTT.

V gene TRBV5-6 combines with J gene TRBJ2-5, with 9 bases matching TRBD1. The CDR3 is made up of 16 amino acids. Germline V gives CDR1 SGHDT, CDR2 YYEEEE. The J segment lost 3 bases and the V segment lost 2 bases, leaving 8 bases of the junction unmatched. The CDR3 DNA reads TGTGCCAGCAGCTTCTACGTGACAGGGGGAAAAGAGACCCAGTACTTC. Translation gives CASSFYVTGGKETQYF.

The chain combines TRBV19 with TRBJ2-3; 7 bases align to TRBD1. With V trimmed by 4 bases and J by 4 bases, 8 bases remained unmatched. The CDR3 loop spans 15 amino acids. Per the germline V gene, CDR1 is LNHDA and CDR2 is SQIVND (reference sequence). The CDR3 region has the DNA TGTGCCAGTAGTAACAGGGGAAGAGGGCCAGATACGCAGTATTTT. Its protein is CASSNRGRGPDTQYF. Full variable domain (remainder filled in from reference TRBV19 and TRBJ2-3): DGGITQSPKYLFRKEGQNVTLSCEQNLNHDAMYWYRQDPGQGLRLIYYSQIVNDFQKGDIAEGYSVSREKKESFPLTVTSAQKNPTAFYLCASSNRGRGPDTQYFGPGTRLTVL.

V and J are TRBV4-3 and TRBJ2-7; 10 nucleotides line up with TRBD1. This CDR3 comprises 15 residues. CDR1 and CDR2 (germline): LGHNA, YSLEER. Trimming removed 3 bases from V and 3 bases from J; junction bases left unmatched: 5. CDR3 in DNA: TGCGCCAGCAGCCAGCACCGGGACAGGGGCTACGAGCAGTACTTC. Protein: CASSQHRDRGYEQYF.

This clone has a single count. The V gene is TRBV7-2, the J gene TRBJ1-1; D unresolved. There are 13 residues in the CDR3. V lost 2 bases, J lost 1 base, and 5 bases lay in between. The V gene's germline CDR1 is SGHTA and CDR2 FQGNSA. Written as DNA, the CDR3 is TGTGCCAGCAGCTTATACGGGAACACTGAAGCTTTCTTT. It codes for CASSLYGNTEAFF.

The CDR3 DNA is TGTGCCACCTCGGGGGTGATACAAGAGACCCAGTACTTC. Translating it yields CATSGVIQETQYF. The rearrangement uses TRBV19 and TRBJ2-5; tentatively, D is TRBD2 (6 bases). V lost 10 bases, J lost 2 bases, and 14 bases lay in between. Germline V CDR1 and CDR2: LNHDA, SQIVND (reference sequence). The CDR3 runs to 13 residues.

The CDR3 DNA sequence: TGCGCCAGCAGCTTGGGGGGGACAGCCTGGGAGCCCCAGCATTTT. Encoded protein: CASSLGGTAWEPQHF. The V gene is TRBV5-1, the J gene TRBJ1-5; 7 bases match TRBD1. The CDR3 has 15 amino acids. The germline gives CDR1 SGHRS, CDR2 YFSETQ. V was clipped by 0 bases and J by 8 bases; unmatched bases: 8.

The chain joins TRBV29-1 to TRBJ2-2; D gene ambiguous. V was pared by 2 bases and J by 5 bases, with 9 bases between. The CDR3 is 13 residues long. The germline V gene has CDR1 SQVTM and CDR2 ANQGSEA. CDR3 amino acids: CSVERVGTGELFF. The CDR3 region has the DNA TGCAGCGTTGAACGGGTTGGTACCGGGGAGCTGTTTTTT.